These T cell receptor beta chains were read from a single sample in a study of shared clonotypes between healthy human individuals. Method: immunoSEQ multiplex PCR; TCRdb's copy keeps in-frame clones and lacks some. The repertoire holds about 1.5 million clones, with roughly 97% as singletons. The source material was naive CD4+ T cells sorted from blood. These receptors were collected from a young man in good health. The CDR3 runs from the conserved cysteine through the conserved F or W. The order of the fields is V gene, clone size, D gene, J gene, CDR3 protein, CDR3 DNA. D genes are given only for firm matches. The size of a clone is reported for some rows only, either as once, few or many, or as a class for expanded clones.

v_call: TRBV4-3
clone_size: -
d_call: TRBD2
j_call: TRBJ2-3
cdr3_aa: CASSQASGDTQYF
cdr3_nt: TGCGCCAGCAGCCAAGCTAGCGGTGATACGCAGTATTTT

v_call: TRBV5-1
clone_size: -
d_call: -
j_call: TRBJ1-1
cdr3_aa: CASGATVNTEAFF
cdr3_nt: TGCGCCAGCGGGGCCACAGTGAACACTGAAGCTTTCTTT

v_call: TRBV4-1
clone_size: -
d_call: -
j_call: TRBJ2-5
cdr3_aa: CASSQEARETQYF
cdr3_nt: TGCGCCAGCAGCCAAGAGGCCAGGGAGACCCAGTACTTC

v_call: TRBV9
clone_size: -
d_call: TRBD2
j_call: TRBJ2-3
cdr3_aa: CASSVGGTRGTDTQYF
cdr3_nt: TGTGCCAGCAGCGTAGGAGGGACTAGAGGTACAGATACGCAGTATTTT

v_call: TRBV7-9
clone_size: -
d_call: -
j_call: TRBJ2-7
cdr3_aa: CASSLSGRGSYEQYF
cdr3_nt: TGTGCCAGCAGCTTATCGGGCAGGGGCTCCTACGAGCAGTACTTC

v_call: TRBV4-3
clone_size: -
d_call: -
j_call: TRBJ1-4
cdr3_aa: CASSQVGGTNEKLFF
cdr3_nt: TGCGCCAGCAGCCAAGTAGGTGGGACTAATGAAAAACTGTTTTTT

v_call: TRBV19
clone_size: -
d_call: TRBD2
j_call: TRBJ2-7
cdr3_aa: CASSILAGGEEQYF
cdr3_nt: TGTGCCAGTAGTATACTAGCGGGAGGTGAAGAGCAGTACTTC

v_call: TRBV19
clone_size: once
d_call: -
j_call: TRBJ1-5
cdr3_aa: CASKSGGQYSNQPQHF
cdr3_nt: TGTGCCAGCAAAAGCGGAGGCCAATATAGCAATCAGCCCCAGCATTTT

v_call: TRBV9
clone_size: -
d_call: TRBD2
j_call: TRBJ2-1
cdr3_aa: CASSASGSSYNEQFF
cdr3_nt: TGTGCCAGCAGCGCTAGCGGGAGCTCCTACAATGAGCAGTTCTTC

v_call: TRBV6-5
clone_size: -
d_call: -
j_call: TRBJ1-5
cdr3_aa: CASSSPLDRPGHF
cdr3_nt: TGTGCCAGCAGTTCCCCACTCGACAGGCCAGGGCATTTT

v_call: TRBV13
clone_size: -
d_call: TRBD2
j_call: TRBJ2-5
cdr3_aa: CASSLRTSGGETQYF
cdr3_nt: TGTGCCAGCAGCTTACGGACTAGCGGAGGGGAGACCCAGTACTTC

v_call: TRBV5-4
clone_size: once
d_call: TRBD1
j_call: TRBJ2-7
cdr3_aa: CASSLRGDRSYEQYF
cdr3_nt: TGTGCCAGCAGCTTAAGGGGGGACAGGTCCTACGAGCAGTACTTC

v_call: TRBV28
clone_size: -
d_call: -
j_call: TRBJ2-7
cdr3_aa: CASSPKGPGREQYF
cdr3_nt: TGTGCCAGCAGCCCGAAGGGGCCGGGGAGAGAGCAGTACTTC

v_call: TRBV7-2
clone_size: -
d_call: -
j_call: TRBJ2-5
cdr3_aa: CASRKAGLLETQYF
cdr3_nt: TGTGCCAGCAGAAAAGCAGGGCTTCTAGAGACCCAGTACTTC

v_call: TRBV7-3
clone_size: -
d_call: -
j_call: TRBJ2-2
cdr3_aa: CASSPPGGELFF
cdr3_nt: TGTGCCAGCAGCCCCCCGGGCGGGGAGCTGTTTTTT

v_call: TRBV13
clone_size: once
d_call: -
j_call: TRBJ2-7
cdr3_aa: CASSWLGGGTYLEQYF
cdr3_nt: TGTGCCAGCAGCTGGTTGGGGGGCGGGACGTACCTCGAGCAGTACTTC

v_call: TRBV28
clone_size: -
d_call: -
j_call: TRBJ2-6
cdr3_aa: CASSLTGSGANVLTF
cdr3_nt: TGTGCCAGCAGTTTAACAGGGTCTGGGGCCAACGTCCTGACTTTC

v_call: TRBV28
clone_size: -
d_call: TRBD1
j_call: TRBJ2-7
cdr3_aa: CASSSTRTGKKRLAEQYF
cdr3_nt: TGTGCCAGCAGTTCAACCCGGACAGGGAAAAAGCGATTGGCCGAGCAGTACTTC

v_call: TRBV28
clone_size: -
d_call: -
j_call: TRBJ1-5
cdr3_aa: CASSPGTGLSNQPQHF
cdr3_nt: TGTGCCAGCAGCCCCGGGACGGGTCTTAGCAATCAGCCCCAGCATTTT

v_call: TRBV19
clone_size: -
d_call: TRBD2
j_call: TRBJ2-7
cdr3_aa: CASSIAGGTGEQYF
cdr3_nt: TGTGCCAGTAGTATTGCGGGAGGGACTGGCGAGCAGTACTTC

v_call: TRBV28
clone_size: -
d_call: -
j_call: TRBJ1-1
cdr3_aa: CASSLQGWTEAFF
cdr3_nt: TGTGCCAGCAGTTTACAGGGGTGGACTGAAGCTTTCTTT

v_call: TRBV14
clone_size: -
d_call: TRBD1
j_call: TRBJ1-4
cdr3_aa: CASSQEQGAFRKLFF
cdr3_nt: TGTGCCAGCAGCCAAGAACAGGGGGCTTTTCGAAAACTGTTTTTT

v_call: TRBV27
clone_size: once
d_call: -
j_call: TRBJ2-1
cdr3_aa: CASKGRSYNEQFF
cdr3_nt: TGTGCCAGCAAAGGGCGATCCTACAATGAGCAGTTCTTC

v_call: TRBV7-4
clone_size: -
d_call: -
j_call: TRBJ1-2
cdr3_aa: CASSFPRWGYTF
cdr3_nt: TGTGCCAGCAGCTTTCCTCGCTGGGGCTACACCTTC

v_call: TRBV9
clone_size: -
d_call: TRBD2
j_call: TRBJ2-1
cdr3_aa: CASSARLADYNEQFF
cdr3_nt: TGTGCCAGCAGCGCTAGACTAGCGGATTACAATGAGCAGTTCTTC

v_call: TRBV2
clone_size: -
d_call: TRBD1
j_call: TRBJ1-1
cdr3_aa: CASKDRGPNTEAFF
cdr3_nt: TGTGCCAGCAAAGACAGGGGGCCGAACACTGAAGCTTTCTTT

v_call: TRBV29-1
clone_size: once
d_call: -
j_call: TRBJ1-4
cdr3_aa: CSVETPGIEKLFF
cdr3_nt: TGCAGCGTTGAAACGCCGGGGATTGAAAAACTGTTTTTT

v_call: TRBV7-2
clone_size: -
d_call: TRBD2
j_call: TRBJ2-1
cdr3_aa: CASSALAGGPFGQFF
cdr3_nt: TGTGCCAGCAGCGCATTAGCGGGAGGGCCATTTGGGCAGTTCTTC

v_call: TRBV7-2
clone_size: -
d_call: TRBD2
j_call: TRBJ2-2
cdr3_aa: CASSFLAGVGGELFF
cdr3_nt: TGTGCCAGCAGCTTTCTAGCGGGAGTCGGCGGGGAGCTGTTTTTT

v_call: TRBV6-6
clone_size: -
d_call: -
j_call: TRBJ1-3
cdr3_aa: CASSGQLTWGNTIYF
cdr3_nt: TGTGCCAGCAGCGGACAGTTGACGTGGGGAAACACCATATATTTT

v_call: TRBV2
clone_size: -
d_call: TRBD2
j_call: TRBJ2-1
cdr3_aa: CASRPGTSGPNEQFF
cdr3_nt: TGTGCCAGCAGGCCCGGGACTAGCGGCCCCAATGAGCAGTTCTTC

v_call: TRBV9
clone_size: -
d_call: -
j_call: TRBJ2-2
cdr3_aa: CASSLTSGPNTGELFF
cdr3_nt: TGTGCCAGCAGCCTTACTTCGGGACCAAACACCGGGGAGCTGTTTTTT

v_call: TRBV18
clone_size: once
d_call: TRBD1
j_call: TRBJ2-7
cdr3_aa: CASSPGQLTYEQYF
cdr3_nt: TGTGCCAGCTCGCCGGGACAGCTCACCTACGAGCAGTACTTC

v_call: TRBV4-3
clone_size: -
d_call: -
j_call: TRBJ2-6
cdr3_aa: CASSFRTFRNSGANVLTF
cdr3_nt: TGCGCCAGCAGCTTCAGGACTTTCCGGAACTCTGGGGCCAACGTCCTGACTTTC

v_call: TRBV15
clone_size: -
d_call: -
j_call: TRBJ2-5
cdr3_aa: CATSRGDQETQYF
cdr3_nt: TGTGCCACCAGCAGGGGGGACCAAGAGACCCAGTACTTC

v_call: TRBV7-9
clone_size: -
d_call: -
j_call: TRBJ2-3
cdr3_aa: CASSSRGTDTQYF
cdr3_nt: TGTGCCAGCAGCTCCCGGGGCACAGATACGCAGTATTTT

v_call: TRBV28
clone_size: -
d_call: -
j_call: TRBJ1-2
cdr3_aa: CASSLLGNYGYTF
cdr3_nt: TGTGCCAGCAGTTTACTAGGAAACTATGGCTACACCTTC

v_call: TRBV5-1
clone_size: -
d_call: -
j_call: TRBJ2-1
cdr3_aa: CASSLYRGIAYNEQFF
cdr3_nt: TGCGCCAGCAGCTTGTATCGCGGGATCGCCTACAATGAGCAGTTCTTC

v_call: TRBV7-8
clone_size: -
d_call: TRBD2
j_call: TRBJ2-5
cdr3_aa: CASSLYWRGGRAANETQYF
cdr3_nt: TGTGCCAGCAGCTTATATTGGAGGGGCGGGAGGGCCGCTAACGAGACCCAGTACTTC

v_call: TRBV28
clone_size: -
d_call: TRBD2
j_call: TRBJ2-7
cdr3_aa: CASSSSGRAYEQYF
cdr3_nt: TGTGCCAGCAGTTCCAGCGGGAGGGCCTACGAGCAGTACTTC

v_call: TRBV4-3
clone_size: -
d_call: -
j_call: TRBJ1-5
cdr3_aa: CASSQERNQPQHF
cdr3_nt: TGCGCCAGCAGCCAAGAAAGAAATCAGCCCCAGCATTTT

v_call: TRBV5-4
clone_size: -
d_call: -
j_call: TRBJ2-3
cdr3_aa: CASTKPGEAASDTQYF
cdr3_nt: TGTGCCAGCACCAAACCGGGTGAGGCAGCCTCAGATACGCAGTATTTT

v_call: TRBV25-1
clone_size: -
d_call: TRBD1
j_call: TRBJ2-1
cdr3_aa: CASSPRTGSNAYNEQFF
cdr3_nt: TGTGCCAGCAGCCCGCGGACAGGGTCGAATGCCTACAATGAGCAGTTCTTC

v_call: TRBV2
clone_size: -
d_call: -
j_call: TRBJ2-7
cdr3_aa: CASSEALRQVDEQYF
cdr3_nt: TGTGCCAGCAGTGAAGCGCTTCGACAGGTCGACGAGCAGTACTTC

v_call: TRBV10-2
clone_size: -
d_call: TRBD2
j_call: TRBJ2-3
cdr3_aa: CASSEASGRVGTDTQYF
cdr3_nt: TGCGCCAGCAGTGAGGCTAGCGGGAGAGTCGGTACAGATACGCAGTATTTT

v_call: TRBV18
clone_size: once
d_call: -
j_call: TRBJ1-2
cdr3_aa: CASSPGTDRGGGYTF
cdr3_nt: TGTGCCAGCTCACCCGGCACGGACAGAGGTGGCGGCTACACCTTC

v_call: TRBV28
clone_size: once
d_call: TRBD1
j_call: TRBJ1-5
cdr3_aa: CASSSQGASNQPQHF
cdr3_nt: TGTGCCAGCAGTTCACAGGGGGCGAGCAATCAGCCCCAGCATTTT

v_call: TRBV28
clone_size: -
d_call: -
j_call: TRBJ1-1
cdr3_aa: CASSLFGGGYTEAFF
cdr3_nt: TGTGCCAGCAGTTTATTTGGGGGAGGATACACTGAAGCTTTCTTT

v_call: TRBV18
clone_size: -
d_call: -
j_call: TRBJ2-6
cdr3_aa: CASSPFRQDSSGANVLTF
cdr3_nt: TGTGCCAGCTCACCATTTCGACAGGACAGCTCTGGGGCCAACGTCCTGACTTTC

v_call: TRBV6-1
clone_size: -
d_call: -
j_call: TRBJ2-1
cdr3_aa: CASTRSLSNEQFF
cdr3_nt: TGTGCCAGCACCCGGTCCCTTTCCAATGAGCAGTTCTTC

v_call: TRBV5-1
clone_size: -
d_call: TRBD1
j_call: TRBJ2-7
cdr3_aa: CASSLGTGGEQYF
cdr3_nt: TGCGCCAGCAGCCTCGGGACAGGTGGGGAGCAGTACTTC

v_call: TRBV7-9
clone_size: -
d_call: -
j_call: TRBJ2-7
cdr3_aa: CASSTHYEQYF
cdr3_nt: TGTGCCAGCAGCACCCACTACGAGCAGTACTTC

v_call: TRBV11-3
clone_size: -
d_call: -
j_call: TRBJ1-1
cdr3_aa: CASSFTGRTEAFF
cdr3_nt: TGTGCCAGCAGCTTCACGGGTCGGACCGAAGCTTTCTTT

v_call: TRBV20-1
clone_size: -
d_call: -
j_call: TRBJ1-2
cdr3_aa: CSRRSNGGYTF
cdr3_nt: TGCAGCCGTCGTTCTAACGGGGGCTACACCTTC